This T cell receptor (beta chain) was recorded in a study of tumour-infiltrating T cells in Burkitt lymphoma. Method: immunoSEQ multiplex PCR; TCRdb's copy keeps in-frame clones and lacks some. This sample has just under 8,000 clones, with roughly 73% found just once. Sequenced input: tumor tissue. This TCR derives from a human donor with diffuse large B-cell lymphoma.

CDR3 sequence (DNA): TGTGCCAGCAGCGCCAAGGAGGGGGCCCGCACAGATACGCAGTATTTT. It yields the protein CASSAKEGARTDTQYF. J is TRBJ2-3 and V is TRBV9; a weak D match, TRBD1 (7 bases). Germline CDR1 reads SGDLS; CDR2 reads YYNGEE. The CDR3 is made up of 16 amino acids. The ends were cut back, 3 bases at V and 1 base at J, with 15 bases in the middle.